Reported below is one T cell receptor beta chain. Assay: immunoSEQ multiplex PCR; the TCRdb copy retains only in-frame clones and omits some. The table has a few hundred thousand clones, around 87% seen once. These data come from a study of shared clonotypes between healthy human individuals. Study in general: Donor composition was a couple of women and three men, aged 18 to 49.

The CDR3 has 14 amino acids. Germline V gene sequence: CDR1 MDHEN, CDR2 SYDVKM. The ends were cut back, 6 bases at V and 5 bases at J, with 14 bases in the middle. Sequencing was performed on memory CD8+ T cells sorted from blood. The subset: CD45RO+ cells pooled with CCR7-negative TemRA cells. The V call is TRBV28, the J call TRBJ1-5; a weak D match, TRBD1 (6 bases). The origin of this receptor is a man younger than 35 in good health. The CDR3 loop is CASSDVDSYQPQHF. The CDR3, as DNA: TGTGCCAGCAGCGACGTGGACAGTTATCAGCCCCAGCATTTT. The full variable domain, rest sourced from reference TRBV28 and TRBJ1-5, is DVKVTQSSRYLVKRTGEKVFLECVQDMDHENMFWYRQDPGLGLRLIYFSYDVKMKEKGDIPEGYSVSREKKERFSLILESASTNQTSMYLCASSDVDSYQPQHFGDGTRLSIL.